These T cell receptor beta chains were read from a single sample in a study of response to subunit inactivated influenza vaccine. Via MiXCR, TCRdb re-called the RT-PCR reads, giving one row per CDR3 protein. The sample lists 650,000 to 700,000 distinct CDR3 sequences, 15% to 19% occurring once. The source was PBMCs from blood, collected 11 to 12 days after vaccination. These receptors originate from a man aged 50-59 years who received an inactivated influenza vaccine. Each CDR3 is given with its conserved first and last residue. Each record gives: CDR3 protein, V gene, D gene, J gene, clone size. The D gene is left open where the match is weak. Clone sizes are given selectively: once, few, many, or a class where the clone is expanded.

CASSYGTQPQHF | TRBV7-2 | - | TRBJ1-5 | many
CASRTGYQETQYF | TRBV12-3/TRBV12-4 | - | TRBJ2-5 | few
CASSPFWDNTEAFF | TRBV7-9 | - | TRBJ1-1 | few
CASSPVLVGRGYTF | TRBV7-2 | - | TRBJ1-2 | -
CASSPNSRTDTQYF | TRBV7-2 | - | TRBJ2-3 | many
CASTLSGGGGYTF | TRBV28 | - | TRBJ1-2 | -
CASSRGQGMNTEAFF | TRBV4-2 | TRBD1 | TRBJ1-1 | many
CASSFWGGYNQPQHF | TRBV12-3/TRBV12-4 | - | TRBJ1-5 | -
CSARDLYEQYF | TRBV20-1 | - | TRBJ2-7 | -
CSASSGTAFNTQYF | TRBV20-1 | - | TRBJ2-3 | -
CASTELRGGGRDTQYF | TRBV7-9 | - | TRBJ2-3 | few
CASSSIGGAGAKNIQYF | TRBV5-1 | - | TRBJ2-4 | -
CAISESRENYGYTF | TRBV10-3 | - | TRBJ1-2 | many
CASSQADPRTGSYEQYF | TRBV3-1 | - | TRBJ2-7 | -
CASSPRDGFYEQYF | TRBV4-3 | - | TRBJ2-7 | few
CASGDGTGLPEQYF | TRBV5-1 | TRBD1 | TRBJ2-7 | -
CASSLAVNRGPGELFF | TRBV5-1 | TRBD1 | TRBJ2-2 | -
CASSSTGLSTDTQYF | TRBV28 | TRBD1 | TRBJ2-3 | many
CASSLSGRGLATDTQYF | TRBV12-3/TRBV12-4 | - | TRBJ2-3 | -
CASSPGPPGNFYEQYF | TRBV28 | - | TRBJ2-7 | few
CASSFRAGAAYEQYF | TRBV12-3/TRBV12-4 | - | TRBJ2-7 | few
CASTDRGSGANVLTF | TRBV12-3/TRBV12-4 | TRBD1 | TRBJ2-6 | -
CSASSFRGFSYEQYF | TRBV29-1 | - | TRBJ2-7 | many
CSASSSGGRSYNEQFF | TRBV20-1 | TRBD2 | TRBJ2-1 | -
CASSLKTGGANIQYF | TRBV28 | - | TRBJ2-4 | few
CASSLIRWDTSNTGELFF | TRBV11-1 | - | TRBJ2-2 | many
CASSSPGRARYEQYF | TRBV28 | - | TRBJ2-7 | -
CASSQEPGLAALNEQFF | TRBV4-3 | TRBD2 | TRBJ2-1 | -
CSVEGIREQDEQFF | TRBV29-1 | - | TRBJ2-1 | -
CASSSAGTPYQPQHF | TRBV7-8 | - | TRBJ1-5 | few
CSASSGSAADTQYF | TRBV20-1 | - | TRBJ2-3 | -
CASSLEPLRTEAFF | TRBV5-1 | - | TRBJ1-1 | many
CASSQGQGIQETQYF | TRBV4-2 | TRBD1 | TRBJ2-5 | few
CAWSPHRGHQPQHF | TRBV30 | TRBD1 | TRBJ1-5 | -
CATKEGNEQFF | TRBV24-1 | - | TRBJ2-1 | few
CASSQEPAGGGNTEAFF | TRBV4-3 | TRBD1 | TRBJ1-1 | -
CASSLAGAIYEQYF | TRBV7-2 | - | TRBJ2-7 | few